This entry lists 2 T cell receptor beta chains sequenced from one sample in a study of T-cell reconstitution after alpha-beta-depleted transplantation in children. A library of TCRbeta sequences, prepared with unique molecular identifiers, was generated. In TCRdb, the PCR reads were re-called with MiXCR into one record per CDR3 protein. The table has some 600,000 distinct CDR3 sequences, 15% to 20% seen once. The specimen was PBMCs from the stem cell graft donor, collected from the stem cell graft. The receptors derive from a human donor who donated a stem cell graft to a child with acute myeloid leukemia.

Ten or more counts support this clonotype. The chain recombines TRBV20-1 with TRBJ1-1; D gene unclear. Trimming removed 3 bases from V and 3 bases from J, with 11 bases in between. The CDR3 spans 13 residues. The germline gives CDR1 DFQATT, CDR2 SNEGSKA (reference sequence). The CDR3 here is CSASPPGHTEAFF. The CDR3 DNA reads as TGCAGTGCTAGTCCCCCCGGACACACTGAAGCTTTCTTT.

At least ten counts were recorded for this clonotype. The V call is TRBV20-1, the J call TRBJ1-2; D gene unclear. Trimming pared 1 base from V and 2 bases from J, leaving 11 bases between. CDR3 length: 14 amino acids. Germline lookup yields CDR1 DFQATT and CDR2 SNEGSKA (reference sequence). As DNA, the CDR3 is TGCAGTGCTAGAGGGCCGGCGGGGAACTATGGCTACACCTTC. This translates into CSARGPAGNYGYTF.